This T cell receptor (beta chain) was sequenced in a study of graft-versus-host responses after intestinal transplantation (dated by TCRdb to the early 2020s). With regard to the full study: The transplants that recipients received were multivisceral, liver-intestinal, or isolated intestinal. Anti-thymocyte globulin induction was given to all recipients, followed by maintenance tacrolimus and steroids for two to four years. Graft-versus-host and host-versus-graft alloreactive T cell clones were tracked in the graft, circulation and bone marrow after intestinal transplantation using bulk TCR-beta CDR3 sequencing. Alloreactive clones were identified by sequencing pre-transplant mixed lymphocyte reaction products and comparing them with unstimulated pre-transplant donor and recipient T cells. Of the roughly 24 intestinal transplant recipients enrolled in the cohort, one of whom was a retransplant, 3 patients without pretransplant specimens were excluded. Donor T cell macrochimerism was defined as a peak of at least 4% donor T cells among recipient peripheral blood mononuclear cells. Rather than going through the commercial service, samples from three later patients were sequenced in-house on an Illumina MiSeq and processed with MiXCR.

This specimen's time point label, interpreted: cells obtained before transplantation from donor or recipient. CD3+CD4+ and CD3+CD8+ populations were FACS-sorted from unstimulated pre-transplant donor and recipient cells taken from spleen or lymph nodes. Study-level results and caveats: Early after transplant, declines in HvG clones were associated with peak levels of circulating GvH clones. The conclusions were limited by the relatively low number and heterogeneity of the intestinal transplant patients. High GvH to HvG T cell clonal ratios were observed in the allografts of patients with donor T cell macrochimerism. GvH clones were detected in recipient bone marrow, and some appeared earlier in ileal mucosa or blood, consistent with an intestinal mucosal origin.

Library method: the immunoSEQ multiplex PCR assay. For most patients, genomic DNA was isolated with the Qiagen DNeasy Blood and Tissue Kit and shipped frozen to Adaptive Biotechnologies for TCR sequencing. Adaptive Biotechnologies carried out high-throughput TCR-beta CDR3 sequencing of genomic DNA for most patients. In the source study's methods: TCR sequencing data were retrieved from Adaptive's ImmunoSEQ software for 15 to 20 patients, whereas a few other patients were processed with MiXCR and VDJtools. CD4 versus CD8 sorting errors were corrected by removing sequences found in both subsets at a frequency ratio below 5:1. CDR3 nucleotide sequences shared between donor and recipient were removed because the origin of such sequences could not be assigned. To be classed as alloreactive, a clone needed at least 2-fold expansion over unstimulated cells and a minimum CFSE-low frequency of 0.002% (template counts) or 0.001% (read counts). Clones were considered mappable if detected in sequenced pre-transplant spleen, lymph node, or MLR CFSE-low populations of the donor or recipient. Cumulative frequency of alloreactive clones was calculated as a percentage of all sequences weighted by copy number. Drawn from immuneACCESS, this table holds only the in-frame rearrangements with V and J called that TCRdb kept. Clones are partly lost; checked studies trace under half to an unresolved V gene and leave the rest unexplained. For V, J and clone size, that table is used; D and trimming come from the DNA. The sample contains more than 70,000 clones, around 90% of them found a single time. Of the sample, roughly 0.43% falls within the top ten clones.

CDR3 length: 16 amino acids, cysteine to phenylalanine. CDR3 DNA only is kept here, 48 bases in frame from base 1. The germline ends are 19 bases apart after V is trimmed by 1 base and J by 8 bases. The germline V gene specifies SGDLS as CDR1 and YYNGEE as CDR2. Comments on this clone: Its antigen target is currently unknown. Base quality data are lacking; no much larger clone is found one base away.

The chain is assembled from TRBV9 and TRBJ1-3; the D gene cannot be resolved reliably. This receptor was taken from a human donor who was the organ donor for an intestinal transplant. The sequenced sample was unstimulated CD8+ T cells sorted from spleen or lymph node cells, obtained before transplant. The CDR3 is CASSVSRESRGDTIYF. In nucleotides, the sequence is TGTGCCAGCAGCGTATCTAGGGAGAGTCGCGGAGACACCATATATTTT.